A selection of T cell receptor beta chains follows, all from one sample in a study of cytomegalovirus exposure and HLA in healthy donors. Some clones are missing from TCRdb's copy, which holds only in-frame ones; the method was immunoSEQ multiplex PCR. The repertoire table contains about 88,000 clones. Sequenced input: PBMCs. Source of these receptors: a girl under 18 in good health and CMV-seropositive. CDR3s include the opening cysteine and the closing phenylalanine or tryptophan. A D gene is named only where the DNA matches it firmly.

TRBJ1-2,NA,TRBV6-1,CASAEGRVGEYGYTF,TGTGCCAGCGCCGAGGGGAGGGTTGGGGAGTATGGCTACACCTTC
TRBJ2-1,TRBD2,TRBV4-2,CASSQMTSGDYNEQFF,TGTGCCAGCAGCCAAATGACTAGCGGGGACTACAATGAGCAGTTCTTC
TRBJ1-2,NA,TRBV29-1,CSVARQLKDYGYTF,TGCAGCGTTGCCAGACAGTTGAAGGACTATGGCTACACCTTC
TRBJ2-3,NA,TRBV13,CASSLASGGTDTQYF,TGTGCCAGCAGCTTAGCTTCCGGCGGGACAGATACGCAGTATTTT
TRBJ2-1,TRBD1,TRBV19,CASSTLGQGGDEQFF,TGTGCCAGTAGTACCCTCGGACAGGGGGGGGATGAGCAGTTCTTC
TRBJ1-1,NA,TRBV28,CASSLASGVNTEAFF,TGTGCCAGCAGTTTGGCCTCTGGAGTGAACACTGAAGCTTTCTTT
TRBJ2-3,NA,TRBV4-2,CASSPSYGGTDTQYF,TGTGCCAGCAGCCCCAGTTACGGAGGCACAGATACGCAGTATTTT
TRBJ2-1,TRBD2,TRBV25-1,CASSDPKRGLAAYNEQFF,TGTGCCAGCAGTGATCCCAAGAGGGGACTAGCGGCTTACAATGAGCAGTTCTTC
TRBJ1-2,NA,TRBV7-2,CASSPGQGYGYTF,TGTGCCAGCAGCCCCGGGCAGGGTTATGGCTACACCTTC
TRBJ1-1,TRBD1,TRBV5-1,CASSLDRGRTEAFF,TGCGCCAGCAGTTTAGACAGGGGGAGGACTGAAGCTTTCTTT
TRBJ2-7,TRBD1,TRBV11-2,CASSTGTGHYEQYF,TGTGCCAGCAGCACCGGGACAGGACACTACGAGCAGTACTTC
TRBJ1-1,NA,TRBV9,CASSVAQTLNTEAFF,TGTGCCAGCAGCGTAGCTCAAACACTGAACACTGAAGCTTTCTTT
TRBJ1-3,NA,TRBV6-5,CASTSSGNTIYF,TGTGCCAGCACTAGCTCTGGAAACACCATATATTTT
TRBJ2-7,NA,TRBV7-9,CASSLARQGGTF,TGTGCCAGCAGCTTAGCGCGGCAGGGGGGTACCTTC
TRBJ2-7,TRBD2,TRBV5-1,CASSLGLAGGEYEQYF,TGCGCCAGCAGCTTAGGACTAGCGGGGGGCGAATACGAGCAGTACTTC
TRBJ1-2,NA,TRBV4-1,CASSQGTVANYGYTF,TGCGCCAGCAGCCAAGGAACGGTAGCTAACTATGGCTACACCTTC
TRBJ2-2,TRBD2,TRBV11-3,CASTPAGEPGELFF,TGTGCCAGCACCCCAGCGGGGGAGCCCGGGGAGCTGTTTTTT
TRBJ2-7,NA,TRBV15,CATRQGQGEQYF,TGTGCCACCAGGCAGGGGCAAGGCGAGCAGTACTTC
TRBJ2-5,NA,TRBV4-1,CASSQLQETQYF,TGCGCCAGCAGCCAACTCCAAGAGACCCAGTACTTC
TRBJ2-1,NA,TRBV2,CASSERVEQFF,TGTGCCAGCAGTGAACGGGTTGAGCAGTTCTTC
TRBJ1-2,TRBD1,TRBV6-5,CASSSGQSYGNYGYTF,TGTGCCAGCAGTTCGGGACAGTCTTACGGGAACTATGGCTACACCTTC
TRBJ1-6,NA,TRBV19,CASSIGGAPLHF,TGTGCCAGTAGTATAGGGGGAGCACCCCTCCACTTT
TRBJ2-1,NA,TRBV10-1,CASKETYNEQFF,TGCGCCAGCAAAGAGACATACAATGAGCAGTTCTTC
TRBJ1-2,TRBD1,TRBV29-1,CSVGQGSDGYTF,TGCAGCGTCGGACAGGGATCGGATGGCTACACCTTC
TRBJ2-2,TRBD2,TRBV25-1,CASSTGTSGKYTGELFF,TGTGCCAGCAGTACAGGGACTAGCGGCAAATACACCGGGGAGCTGTTTTTT
TRBJ1-5,NA,TRBV9,CASSVGRGGQPQHF,TGTGCCAGCAGCGTTGGCAGGGGTGGTCAGCCCCAGCATTTT
TRBJ2-1,NA,TRBV13,CASSLASDNEQFF,TGTGCCAGCAGCTTAGCCTCCGACAATGAGCAGTTCTTC
TRBJ1-5,TRBD1,TRBV6-1,CASNRQGGQPQHF,TGTGCCAGCAACCGACAGGGCGGTCAGCCCCAGCATTTT
TRBJ1-6,NA,TRBV5-6,CASSLGESPLHF,TGTGCCAGCAGCTTGGGGGAGTCACCCCTCCACTTT
TRBJ2-1,TRBD2,TRBV19,CASSIDEAGSSYNEQFF,TGTGCCAGTAGTATAGATGAAGCGGGGTCATCCTACAATGAGCAGTTCTTC
TRBJ2-7,TRBD1,TRBV7-9,CASRSGQGFNEQYF,TGTGCCAGCAGGTCGGGACAGGGTTTCAACGAGCAGTACTTC
TRBJ2-1,TRBD2,TRBV11-2,CASSLGLAGNEQFF,TGTGCCAGCAGCTTAGGACTAGCGGGGAATGAGCAGTTCTTC
TRBJ2-3,TRBD2,TRBV5-1,CASSSSTSGGVTDTQYF,TGCGCCAGCAGTTCCTCGACTAGCGGGGGGGTCACAGATACGCAGTATTTT
TRBJ1-1,TRBD1,TRBV28,CASRPGQGSEAFF,TGTGCCAGCAGACCCGGACAGGGCTCTGAAGCTTTCTTT
TRBJ1-1,NA,TRBV5-6,CASTGWGGNTEAFF,TGTGCCAGTACAGGGTGGGGCGGGAACACTGAAGCTTTCTTT
TRBJ1-6,NA,TRBV19,CASSLASKYNSPLHF,TGTGCCAGTAGTCTCGCAAGCAAATATAATTCACCCCTCCACTTT
TRBJ2-3,TRBD2,TRBV30,CAWSGLAGGTDTQYF,TGTGCCTGGAGTGGACTAGCGGGGGGCACAGATACGCAGTATTTT
TRBJ2-5,NA,TRBV7-9,CASSTGGAMTQYF,TGTGCCAGCAGCACGGGGGGCGCGATGACCCAGTACTTC
TRBJ1-3,NA,TRBV9,CASSNGNTIYF,TGTGCCAGCAGTAATGGAAACACCATATATTTT
TRBJ1-2,NA,TRBV11-2,CASSLVQGTGYGYTF,TGTGCCAGCAGCTTAGTTCAGGGGACGGGCTATGGCTACACCTTC
TRBJ1-1,NA,TRBV9,CASSPAGAAEAFF,TGTGCCAGCAGCCCCGCGGGGGCGGCTGAAGCTTTCTTT
TRBJ2-7,TRBD2,TRBV29-1,CSVVPGGYEQYF,TGCAGCGTTGTACCGGGGGGCTACGAGCAGTACTTC